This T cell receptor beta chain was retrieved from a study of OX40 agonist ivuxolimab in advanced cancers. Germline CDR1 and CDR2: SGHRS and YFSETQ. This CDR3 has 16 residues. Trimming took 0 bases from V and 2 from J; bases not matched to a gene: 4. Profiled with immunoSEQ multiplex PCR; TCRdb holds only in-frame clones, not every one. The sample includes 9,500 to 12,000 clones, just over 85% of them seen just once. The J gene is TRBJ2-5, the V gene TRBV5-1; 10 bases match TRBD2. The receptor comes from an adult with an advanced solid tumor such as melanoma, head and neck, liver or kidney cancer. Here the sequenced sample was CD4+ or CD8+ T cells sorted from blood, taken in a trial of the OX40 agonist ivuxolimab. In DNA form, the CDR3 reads TGCGCCAGCAGCTTGGTCGGAGCGGGAGGGCAAGAGACCCAGTACTTC. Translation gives CASSLVGAGGQETQYF.